Presented here are 32 T cell receptor beta chains from one specimen sequenced in a study of cytomegalovirus exposure and HLA in healthy donors. Vbeta (60) and Jbeta (13) primers were used in the PCR. The protocol was immunoSEQ multiplex PCR, while the TCRdb copy is restricted to in-frame clones and leaves out a portion. The sample lists about 160,000 clones, over 65% occurring once. Sequencing was performed on PBMCs. The receptors shown here come from a woman between 35 and 50 years old in good health and CMV-seronegative.

The chain uses TRBV19 and TRBJ1-5; D gene ambiguous. The CDR3 has 17 amino acids. V shed 7 bases and J shed 0 bases, with 19 bases lying between them. Germline loops: CDR1 LNHDA, CDR2 SQIVND (reference sequence). In DNA form, the CDR3 reads TGTGCCAGTATTTCCCACACTTCTTACTATAGCAATCAGCCCCAGCATTTT. Translating it yields CASISHTSYYSNQPQHF.

This clone has just a few counts. The V gene is TRBV4-2, the J gene TRBJ2-2; D gene uncertain. Germline CDR1 reads LGHNA; CDR2 reads YNFKEQ. The CDR3 contains 14 residues. Trimming stripped 4 bases from V and 5 bases from J, with 11 bases between. CDR3 residues: CASSPLLRTGELFF. CDR3 nucleotide sequence: TGTGCCAGCAGCCCCCTATTGAGAACCGGGGAGCTGTTTTTT.

This clone was seen more than once but under ten times. The chain uses TRBV7-9 and TRBJ1-2; weak D call: TRBD1 (6 bases). V lost 5 bases and J 4 bases, leaving 20 bases between the germline ends. CDR1 and CDR2 from the germline V gene are SEHNR and FQNEAQ (reference sequence). The CDR3 totals 16 residues. The CDR3 DNA reads TGTGCCAGCAGCCTAGGAAGGGGGGGCGTCGGCTATGGCTACACCTTC. Amino acid sequence: CASSLGRGGVGYGYTF.

This clone was counted a single time. The chain employs TRBV10-1 and TRBJ2-1; 8 bases match TRBD2. The CDR3 has 11 residues. Looked up from germline, CDR1 is WNHNN and CDR2 is SYGVQD (reference sequence). With 3 bases clipped from V and 14 bases from J, the junction kept 3 bases outside the gene matches. CDR3 loop: CASSDERGKFF. The CDR3 nucleotides are TGCGCCAGCAGTGATGAGCGGGGGAAGTTCTTC.

This clone was seen only a few times. V gene TRBV4-2 combines with J gene TRBJ2-3, with D tentatively TRBD2 (6 bases). The CDR3 is 14 amino acids. Germline CDR1 reads LGHNA; CDR2 reads YNFKEQ. V lost 4 bases and J lost 2, with 10 bases in between. The CDR3 DNA reads TGTGCCAGCAGCCTCGGACTATCCACAGATACGCAGTATTTT. Translating gives CASSLGLSTDTQYF.

This clone was found a few times. This CDR3 is also generated by other DNA sequences in the sample. The chain joins TRBV5-1 to TRBJ2-5; maybe TRBD2 (5 bases). Germline values: CDR1 SGHRS, CDR2 YFSETQ. V shed 4 bases and J shed 4 bases, with 11 bases lying between them. CDR3 length: 13 residues. The CDR3 sequence: CASSEGSGETQYF. The DNA of the CDR3 is TGCGCCAGCAGCGAGGGTTCGGGAGAGACCCAGTACTTC.

This clone was seen only once. The genes are TRBV6-5 and TRBJ2-7, with D maybe TRBD1 (6 bases). Germline values: CDR1 MNHEY, CDR2 SVGAGI. The length of the CDR3 is 14 residues. The V gene lost 10 bases and the J gene lost 2 bases, with 18 bases spanning the gap. The CDR3 here is CATINPAGAYEQYF. The CDR3 DNA sequence: TGTGCCACCATAAACCCGGCAGGGGCCTACGAGCAGTACTTC.

This chain links TRBV5-1 with TRBJ1-5, with 9 nucleotides matching TRBD1. Losses at the gene ends were 4 bases for V and 6 bases for J; bases not matched to a gene: 5. This CDR3 region has 14 residues. Germline V gene data show CDR1 as SGHRS and CDR2 as YFSETQ. In DNA, the CDR3 is TGCGCCAGCAGCGTGGACAGGGGCGGTCAGCCCCAGCATTTT. Encoded protein: CASSVDRGGQPQHF. Drawing the rest from reference TRBV5-1 and TRBJ1-5, the complete variable domain is KAGVTQTPRYLIKTRGQQVTLSCSPISGHRSVSWYQQTPGQGLQFLFEYFSETQRNKGNFPGRFSGRQFSNSRSEMNVSTLELGDSALYLCASSVDRGGQPQHFGDGTRLSIL.

This clone came up once. The chain combines TRBV28 with TRBJ1-2; a weak D match, TRBD1 (6 bases). This CDR3 region has 17 residues. Trimming took off 3 bases at V and 0 bases at J, with 17 bases between the two ends. CDR1 and CDR2 (germline): MDHEN, SYDVKM. The CDR3 DNA reads TGTGCCAGCAGTTTTTCATCGACAGGTTGGGCTAACTATGGCTACACCTTC. This gives the protein CASSFSSTGWANYGYTF.

The CDR3 here is CASSYSRTGTDEQFF. The CDR3 coding sequence is TGTGCCAGCAGTTACTCAAGAACAGGGACGGATGAGCAGTTCTTC. The gene calls are TRBV6-6 and TRBJ2-1, with D tentatively TRBD1 (6 bases). Trimming stripped 0 bases from V and 8 bases from J, with 14 bases between. This CDR3 spans 15 amino acids. Germline values: CDR1 MNHNY, CDR2 SVGAGI (reference sequence).

The rearrangement uses TRBV2 and TRBJ2-7; weak D call: TRBD1 (6 bases). Trimming pared 6 bases from V and 1 base from J, leaving 10 bases between. The CDR3 runs to 13 residues. The V gene's germline CDR1 is SNHLY and CDR2 FYNNEI. The CDR3 bases are TGTGCCAGCAGATTGGGACAATCCTACGAGCAGTACTTC. Its protein product is CASRLGQSYEQYF.

J is TRBJ2-5 and V is TRBV19; the match to TRBD1 covers 10 bases. This CDR3 comprises 15 residues. V shed 4 bases, J shed 4 bases, and the junction held 6 bases outside the gene matches. Germline CDR1 is LNHDA and CDR2 is SQIVND (reference sequence). The CDR3 spells CASSTRQGARETQYF. The CDR3 DNA follows: TGTGCCAGTAGTACTCGACAGGGGGCTAGAGAGACCCAGTACTTC.

The chain is built from TRBV7-9 and TRBJ1-2; D is perhaps TRBD1 (5 bases). V lost 2 bases and J lost 8, with 27 bases in between. The germline V gene has CDR1 SEHNR and CDR2 FQNEAQ (reference sequence). The CDR3 runs 18 residues. The CDR3 here is CASSLSQIASRDLRGYTF. Written as DNA, the CDR3 is TGTGCCAGCAGCTTATCTCAAATCGCGAGCAGGGACTTGCGGGGCTACACCTTC. Complete variable domain (other parts from reference TRBV7-9 and TRBJ1-2): DTGVSQNPRHKITKRGQNVTFRCDPISEHNRLYWYRQTLGQGPEFLTYFQNEAQLEKSRLLSDRFSAERPKGSFSTLEIQRTEQGDSAMYLCASSLSQIASRDLRGYTFGSGTRLTVV.

This clone was detected only a few times. The chain carries TRBV27 and TRBJ1-5; 12 positions agree with TRBD1. V trimming: 2 bases; J trimming: 0 bases; junction bases outside the gene matches: 5. This CDR3 is built from 18 residues. The germline gives CDR1 MNHEY, CDR2 SMNVEV (reference sequence). This chain's CDR3 is CASSLMGQGAFSNQPQHF. CDR3 nucleotides: TGTGCCAGCAGTTTAATGGGACAGGGGGCCTTTAGCAATCAGCCCCAGCATTTT.

The CDR3 protein is CATSRDLPLRQPYEQYF. The CDR3 DNA is TGTGCCACCAGCAGAGATCTCCCCCTTCGACAGCCATACGAGCAGTACTTC. This chain links TRBV15 with TRBJ2-5; D perhaps matches TRBD1 (5 bases). The last part of the DNA fits TRBJ2-7 better; the J call may be wrong. The CDR3 spans 17 residues. Germline V CDR1 and CDR2: LNHNV, YYDKDF (reference sequence).

The chain joins TRBV5-1 to TRBJ2-1, with D possibly matching TRBD2 (6 bases). Trimming left V 1 base short and J 0 bases short, with 8 bases between. This CDR3 spans 15 amino acids. CDR1 and CDR2 (germline): SGHRS, YFSETQ. Written as DNA, the CDR3 is TGCGCCAGCAGCTTGCCCGGGAGCTCCTACAATGAGCAGTTCTTC. This codes for CASSLPGSSYNEQFF.

V gene TRBV4-1 combines with J gene TRBJ2-1; 8 nucleotides agree with TRBD2. The V and J ends lost 3 bases and 4 bases, in that order; junction bases with no gene match: 14. Germline CDR1 is MGHRA and CDR2 is YSYEKL. The CDR3 runs to 18 residues. CDR3 residues: CASSHRRMGSGGYNEQFF. The DNA for the CDR3 is TGCGCCAGCAGCCACCGAAGGATGGGAAGCGGGGGATACAATGAGCAGTTCTTC.

This sequence joins TRBV18 and TRBJ1-2; D is unclear. Deletions cut 4 bases from V and 3 bases from J, with 18 bases between. This CDR3 contains 16 residues. The germline V gene encodes CDR1 KGHSH and CDR2 LQKENI. In DNA form, the CDR3 reads TGTGCCAGCTCACGAGGCGAGGGAGGGTCTTACTATGGCTACACCTTC. The encoded protein is CASSRGEGGSYYGYTF.

This chain joins TRBV11-2 and TRBJ1-2, with D maybe TRBD1 (5 bases). Germline V CDR1 and CDR2: SGHAT, FQNNGV. Trimming cost V 4 bases and J 8 bases, with 14 bases left between them. The CDR3 has 13 residues. The CDR3 loop reads CASSSLQGEGYTF. CDR3 nucleotide sequence: TGTGCCAGCAGCTCCCTCCAGGGTGAGGGCTACACCTTC.

The V and J genes are TRBV5-8 and TRBJ1-2, with D tentatively TRBD1 (5 bases). The CDR3 is 20 residues long. Germline V gene sequence: CDR1 SGHTS, CDR2 YDEGEE. Trimming cost V 4 bases and J 8 bases, with 36 bases left between them. DNA for the CDR3: TGTGCCAGCAGCCCGCCGGGACTGAAGCCCTCGGCGGAATCACCGTGGGGCTACACCTTC. It is translated as CASSPPGLKPSAESPWGYTF. The full variable domain, its missing parts supplied by reference TRBV5-8 and TRBJ1-2, is EAGVTQSPTHLIKTRGQQATLRCSPISGHTSVYWYQQALGLGLQFLLWYDEGEERNRGNFPPRFSGRQFPNYSSELNVNALELEDSALYLCASSPPGLKPSAESPWGYTFGSGTRLTVV.

Notes on this clone: The same CDR3 arises from other DNA sequences in this sample as well. This chain connects TRBV19 to TRBJ1-5; 8 nucleotides agree with TRBD1. The junction had 10 bases not matched to a gene; V was cut back by 6 bases and J by 0 bases. There are 17 residues in the CDR3. The germline V gene has CDR1 LNHDA and CDR2 SQIVND (reference sequence). The CDR3 region is CASSMLDRDHSNQPQHF. The CDR3 nucleotides are TGTGCCAGTAGCATGCTGGACAGGGATCATAGCAATCAGCCCCAGCATTTT.

The chain has TRBV19 and TRBJ1-1; TRBD1 might be the D (5 bases). Germline values: CDR1 LNHDA, CDR2 SQIVND (reference sequence). The CDR3 covers 16 residues. With 4 bases removed from V and 2 bases from J, the gap between germline ends came to 17 bases. CDR3 nucleotides: TGTGCCAGTAGTACCCGGGCTTGGGGGGTCAACACTGAAGCTTTCTTT. It encodes CASSTRAWGVNTEAFF.

This sequence joins TRBV5-4 and TRBJ2-1; a weak D match, TRBD2 (6 bases). The CDR3 is 14 residues long. Germline V gene data show CDR1 as SGHNT and CDR2 as YYREEE (reference sequence). V was trimmed by 3 bases and J by 3 bases, leaving 10 bases between them. The CDR3 region has the DNA TGTGCCAGCAGCTCCCGGGACTTCTACAATGAGCAGTTCTTC. Translating it yields CASSSRDFYNEQFF.

The chain has TRBV6-5 and TRBJ2-7; 7 positions match TRBD1. The germline V gene has CDR1 MNHEY and CDR2 SVGAGI. The CDR3 totals 14 residues. Unmatched junction bases numbered 7, after V lost 6 bases and J lost 2 bases. The DNA for the CDR3 is TGTGCCAGCAGCCGGGACAGCCGTCCCTACGAGCAGTACTTC. This translates into CASSRDSRPYEQYF.

The chain is built from TRBV4-2 and TRBJ2-2, with 9 bases identical to TRBD1. The CDR3 is made up of 14 amino acids. J was trimmed by 8 bases and V by 4 bases; bases with no gene match: 5. Germline CDR1 is LGHNA and CDR2 is YNFKEQ. The DNA for the CDR3 is TGTGCCAGCAGCCTACAGGGGGCGCGGGGGGAGCTGTTTTTT. This sequence encodes CASSLQGARGELFF.

The chain employs TRBV7-6 and TRBJ2-7; 9 bases map to TRBD2. This CDR3 is built from 14 residues. Trimming cost V 3 bases and J 3 bases; bases outside gene matches: 3. CDR1 and CDR2 from the germline V gene are SGHVS and FNYEAQ. CDR3 residues: CASSLGGGGYEQYF. The CDR3 DNA follows: TGTGCCAGCAGCTTGGGCGGGGGGGGCTACGAGCAGTACTTC.

The chain joins TRBV18 to TRBJ2-2; D may be TRBD2 (6 bases). The CDR3 spans 14 residues. The V and J ends lost 3 bases and 8 bases respectively, with 13 bases between them. Germline CDR1 KGHSH, CDR2 LQKENI. The DNA for the CDR3 is TGTGCCAGCTCACCCCTTACGGAGGGGGGGGAGCTGTTTTTT. Amino acids: CASSPLTEGGELFF.

CDR3 protein: CAGSTGASYEQYF. Here the CDR3 DNA reads TGTGCCGGCTCAACAGGGGCATCCTACGAGCAGTACTTC. This chain uses TRBV2 with TRBJ2-5, with 7 bases lining up with TRBD1. The J call may be wrong; the DNA end is better matched by TRBJ2-7. CDR3 length: 13 amino acids. The germline V gene has CDR1 SNHLY and CDR2 FYNNEI.

This chain links TRBV11-2 with TRBJ2-5; 12 nucleotides match TRBD2. Looked up from germline, CDR1 is SGHAT and CDR2 is FQNNGV. Unmatched junction bases numbered 9, after V lost 5 bases and J lost 5 bases. CDR3 length equals 16 residues. The CDR3, as DNA: TGTGCCAGCAGCCCGATGAGACTAGCGGGGGATGAGACCCAGTACTTC. This codes for CASSPMRLAGDETQYF.

This clone came up a few times. The chain recombines TRBV2 with TRBJ2-5; no reliable D call. The tail of the sequence fits TRBJ2-7 better, so the J call may be wrong. This CDR3 spans 11 amino acids. Per germline, CDR1 SNHLY and CDR2 FYNNEI. The CDR3 sequence: CASSELYEQYF. CDR3 DNA: TGTGCCAGCAGTGAACTCTACGAGCAGTACTTC.

This rearrangement joins TRBV9 to TRBJ1-6, with TRBD1 matching 11 bases. V was pared by 0 bases and J by 4 bases, with 3 bases of the junction left unmatched. In germline, CDR1 is SGDLS, CDR2 YYNGEE. This CDR3 has 17 residues. The CDR3 DNA reads TGTGCCAGCAGCGTAGCTGGACAGGGGGCTTATAATTCACCCCTCCACTTT. This codes for CASSVAGQGAYNSPLHF.

The chain recombines TRBV4-2 with TRBJ2-1; 7 nucleotides align to TRBD2. This CDR3 has 15 amino acids. The germline V gene has CDR1 LGHNA and CDR2 YNFKEQ. The V segment lost 0 bases and the J segment 6 bases; nucleotides outside the gene matches: 5. CDR3 region: CASSQDQRGSNEQFF. The CDR3, as DNA: TGTGCCAGCAGCCAAGACCAGCGGGGAAGCAATGAGCAGTTCTTC.